The 2 T cell receptor beta chains in this list originate from one sample, sequenced in a study of Ad26.COV2.S vaccination and SARS-CoV-2 variants. The method was immunoSEQ multiplex PCR; TCRdb's version includes in-frame clones alone and lacks a portion of them. Among 510,000 or so clones listed, 70% to 90% were seen once. Treatment indicated: roughly 19 received Ad26.COV2.S at low or high dose, single or two shots; roughly five received placebo; per-sample allocation not given. Following the first vaccine or placebo injection, samples were taken on day 63. The sequencing used peripheral blood, collected in a trial of Ad26.COV2.S vaccine versus placebo. Receptors originate from a person between 18 and 65 years old who received the Ad26.COV2.S COVID-19 vaccine or a placebo.

CDR3 protein: CASSQEFGELFF. The DNA for the CDR3 is TGTGCCAGCAGCCAAGAATTTGGGGAGCTGTTTTTT. V is TRBV3-1 (or the pseudogene TRBV3-2) and J is TRBJ2-2; no firm D call. Germline CDR1 is LGHDT and CDR2 is YNNKEL (reference sequence). Between the trimmed V and J ends, which lost 0 bases and 8 bases, there was a span of 4 bases. The CDR3 is made up of 12 amino acids.

The chain is built from TRBV12-3 or TRBV12-4 and TRBJ2-1, with D tentatively TRBD1 or TRBD2 (5 bases each). V lost 9 bases and J 4 bases, leaving 13 bases between the germline ends. CDR3 size: 13 residues. The CDR3 reads CARGTGRYNEQFF. The CDR3 coding sequence is TGTGCCAGGGGGACCGGTAGGTACAATGAGCAGTTCTTC.